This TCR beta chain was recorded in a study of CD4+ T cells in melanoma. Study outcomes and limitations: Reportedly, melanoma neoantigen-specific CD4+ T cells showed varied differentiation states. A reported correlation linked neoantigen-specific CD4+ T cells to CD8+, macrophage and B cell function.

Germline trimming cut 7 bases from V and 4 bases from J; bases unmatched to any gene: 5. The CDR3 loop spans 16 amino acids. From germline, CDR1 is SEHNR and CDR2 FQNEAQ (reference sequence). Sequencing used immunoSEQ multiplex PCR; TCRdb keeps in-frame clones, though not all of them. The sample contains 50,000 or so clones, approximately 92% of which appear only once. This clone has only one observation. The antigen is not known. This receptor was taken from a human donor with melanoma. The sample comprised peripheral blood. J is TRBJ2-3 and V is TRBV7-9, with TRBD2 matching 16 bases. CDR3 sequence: CASNMGTSGGADTQYF. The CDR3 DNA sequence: TGTGCCAGCAACATGGGGACTAGCGGGGGGGCAGATACGCAGTATTTT.